The rows below give T cell receptor beta chains drawn from one sample of a study of post-analysis software for immune sequencing data. Each CDR3 protein gets one entry after TCRdb re-called the PCR reads with MiXCR. The profile shows around 440,000 distinct CDR3 sequences, around 40% of them singletons. Sequences were obtained from blood. The origin of the receptors is a girl between 5 and 17 years old with multiple sclerosis. Each CDR3 is given with its conserved first and last residue. A D gene is named only where the DNA matches it firmly. Expanded clones get a size class; other rows say once, few or many, or leave the size out.

d_gene	abundance	v_gene	j_gene	CDR3aa	CDR3nt
.	.	TRBV12-3/TRBV12-4	TRBJ1-2	CASSLGGSPKGDGYTF	TGTGCCAGCAGTTTAGGAGGATCGCCGAAGGGGGATGGCTACACCTTC
TRBD2	few	TRBV20-1	TRBJ2-3	CSALSSGSTDTQYF	TGCAGTGCTTTGAGTAGCGGGAGTACAGATACGCAGTATTTT
.	.	TRBV25-1	TRBJ2-5	CASSSGFGNPQETQYF	TGTGCCAGCAGTTCAGGGTTCGGGAACCCACAAGAGACCCAGTACTTC
.	few	TRBV20-1	TRBJ2-5	CSGAIQETQYF	TGCAGTGGGGCTATCCAAGAGACCCAGTACTTC
.	.	TRBV27	TRBJ2-3	CASSLGGRYTDTQYF	TGTGCCAGCAGTTTAGGTGGGCGGTACACAGATACGCAGTATTTT
TRBD1	.	TRBV15	TRBJ1-5	CATSRDRGVSRNQPQHF	TGTGCCACCAGCAGGGACAGGGGGGTATCTCGCAATCAGCCCCAGCATTTT
.	.	TRBV11-2	TRBJ2-7	CASSAPDLPIAHEQYF	TGTGCCAGCAGCGCCCCGGACCTGCCTATTGCCCACGAGCAGTACTTC
TRBD2	.	TRBV19	TRBJ2-1	CASSIGETSANNEQFF	TGTGCCAGTAGTATAGGAGAGACTAGCGCAAACAATGAGCAGTTCTTC
.	few	TRBV20-1	TRBJ2-7	CSARKRGKPYEQYF	TGCAGTGCTAGAAAAAGAGGCAAACCCTACGAGCAGTACTTC
TRBD2	.	TRBV20-1	TRBJ2-7	CSARLAGLTYEQYF	TGCAGTGCTAGACTAGCGGGCTTGACCTACGAGCAGTACTTC
TRBD1	.	TRBV7-6	TRBJ1-2	CASSSVGGQGFYGYTF	TGTGCCAGCAGCTCCGTGGGGGGACAGGGGTTCTATGGCTACACCTTC
.	few	TRBV11-2	TRBJ2-7	CASSFRGSQSPYEQYF	TGTGCCAGCAGCTTTAGGGGGTCCCAAAGCCCCTACGAGCAGTACTTC
.	.	TRBV5-1	TRBJ2-3	CASRTDWDTQYF	TGCGCCAGCAGGACCGACTGGGATACGCAGTATTTT
.	.	TRBV20-1	TRBJ1-1	CSAEENTEAFF	TGCAGTGCTGAGGAGAACACTGAAGCTTTCTTT
.	few	TRBV12-3/TRBV12-4	TRBJ1-2	CASSHHPRAGDYGYTF	TGTGCCAGCAGTCACCACCCAAGAGCTGGTGATTATGGCTACACCTTC
.	.	TRBV29-1	TRBJ2-1	CSVGGSLRASFYNEQFF	TGCAGCGTTGGGGGGAGCCTGCGGGCGAGCTTCTACAATGAGCAGTTCTTC
.	.	TRBV5-1	TRBJ1-1	CASSLASFRVRGTEAFF	TGCGCCAGCAGCTTGGCATCGTTTAGGGTTAGGGGAACTGAAGCTTTCTTT
.	.	TRBV28	TRBJ2-1	CASSSWRSGHNEQFF	TGTGCCAGCAGTTCCTGGCGTAGCGGCCACAATGAGCAGTTCTTC
.	few	TRBV4-1	TRBJ2-7	CASSQGPLIEPYEQYF	TGCGCCAGCAGCCAAGGGCCCCTGATCGAGCCTTACGAGCAGTACTTC
TRBD1	.	TRBV7-6	TRBJ1-1	CASSLAKQGDSDTEAFF	TGTGCCAGCAGCTTAGCGAAACAGGGGGACTCTGACACTGAAGCTTTCTTT
.	few	TRBV6-2/TRBV6-3	TRBJ2-1	CATGRASYNEQFF	TGTGCCACCGGTCGGGCCTCCTACAATGAGCAGTTCTTC
TRBD1	few	TRBV12-5	TRBJ1-1	CASARDSRNTEAFF	TGTGCTAGTGCCCGGGACAGTCGAAACACTGAAGCTTTCTTT
.	.	TRBV5-1	TRBJ1-1	CATICTDLNTEAFF	TGCGCCACCATCTGCACAGACCTGAACACTGAAGCTTTCTTT
.	.	TRBV28	TRBJ2-7	CASSPPETEQYF	TGTGCCAGCAGTCCCCCTGAGACCGAGCAGTACTTC
TRBD2	many	TRBV29-1	TRBJ2-7	CSVETGLAGLPYEQYF	TGCAGCGTTGAAACCGGACTAGCGGGTCTCCCCTACGAGCAGTACTTC
TRBD2	.	TRBV12-3/TRBV12-4	TRBJ2-1	CASSGTSGTRYNEQFF	TGTGCCAGCAGTGGGACTAGCGGGACACGCTACAATGAGCAGTTCTTC
.	.	TRBV20-1	TRBJ1-2	CSARHDGPDYGYTF	TGCAGTGCCCGACATGACGGACCAGACTATGGCTACACCTTC
.	many	TRBV12-3/TRBV12-4	TRBJ2-7	CASTRSPSYEQYF	TGTGCCAGCACCCGTTCCCCCTCCTACGAGCAGTACTTC
TRBD2	few	TRBV6-4	TRBJ2-1	CASSDLSSGSLNEQFF	TGTGCCAGCAGTGACCTGTCTAGCGGGAGTCTGAATGAGCAGTTCTTC
TRBD2	few	TRBV28	TRBJ2-7	CASESGSVSYEQYF	TGTGCCAGCGAAAGCGGGAGCGTCTCCTACGAGCAGTACTTC
TRBD1	few	TRBV7-2	TRBJ2-7	CASRRDRETYEQYF	TGTGCCAGCAGAAGGGACAGGGAGACCTACGAGCAGTACTTC
.	few	TRBV20-1	TRBJ1-5	CSALREGFSNQPQHF	TGCAGTGCCCTAAGGGAGGGTTTTAGCAATCAGCCCCAGCATTTT
.	.	TRBV6-6	TRBJ1-2	CASLFRGNEEDYGYTF	TGTGCCAGCCTCTTTCGGGGGAATGAGGAGGACTATGGCTACACCTTC
.	few	TRBV20-1	TRBJ2-1	CSARDPRGSYNEQFF	TGCAGTGCTAGAGATCCCAGGGGCTCCTACAATGAGCAGTTCTTC